This T cell receptor (beta chain) was documented in a study of blood T cell repertoires in COVID-19. Study-wide context: Acute-phase and convalescent COVID-19 samples originated in the United States, Italy and Spain.

Trimming took 1 base from V and 7 from J, leaving 10 bases between them. CDR3 length: 14 residues. Germline lookup yields CDR1 SGHNT and CDR2 YENEEA. Source study methods: Nucleated cell counts were estimated from reference gene primer amplification. The data were produced by immunoSEQ multiplex PCR, yet TCRdb's version contains in-frame clones alone and is incomplete. That table gives V, J and clone size, and the DNA gave D and trimming. The sample yields roughly 100,000 clones, roughly 90% seen once. The sequenced sample consisted of peripheral blood. The source of this sequence is a human donor in a cohort sampled during active COVID-19. The chain joins TRBV11-3 to TRBJ2-2; no clear D. The CDR3 loop is CASSLGRSFGELFF. For the CDR3, the DNA is TGTGCCAGCAGCTTAGGCAGGTCCTTCGGGGAGCTGTTTTTT.